The entry that follows covers one TCR beta chain sequence. The antigen remains unidentified. This entry is derived from a study of T cell responses to AZD1222 COVID-19 vaccine. General study findings and limits: Samples come after the peak T cell response, not at day 14. Spike-specific TCR breadth and depth rose after two AZD1222 doses. Reports say nearly half of spike-specific TCRs go after unmutated variant regions.

Germline V CDR1 and CDR2: SGHNT, YYREEE (reference sequence). V lost 7 bases and J lost 5; bases outside the gene matches: 15. The CDR3 consists of 16 residues. Sequenced by immunoSEQ multiplex PCR; TCRdb stores in-frame clones only, minus some. The sample has some 150,000 clones, about 82% seen once; the top ten hold 6.5% to 8.5%. The chain has TRBV5-4 and TRBJ2-3; the match to TRBD2 covers 8 bases. This sequence was found in an adult who received the MenACWY meningococcal vaccine as a control. This specimen consisted of peripheral blood, obtained 28 days after the second dose of the MenACWY control vaccine. CDR3 protein: CASSSLRGGMIDTQYF. The CDR3 bases are TGTGCCAGCTCGAGCCTCCGGGGGGGCATGATAGATACGCAGTATTTT.